These 30 T cell receptor beta chains share one sample of origin, sequenced in a study of blood T cell repertoires in COVID-19. Only in-frame clones appear in the TCRdb table, and some are missing; sequencing was by immunoSEQ multiplex PCR. The table lists roughly 140,000 clones, roughly 76% of them singletons. Sequencing was done on a sample of peripheral blood. Receptors were obtained from a human donor with acute or convalescent COVID-19. The donor label of this sample is uncertain.

The J gene is TRBJ1-6, the V gene TRBV5-6, with D unclear. V was pared by 1 base and J by 5 bases, with 19 bases between. This CDR3 spans 18 amino acids. Germline CDR1 reads SGHDT; CDR2 reads YYEEEE. The CDR3 sequence is CASSLPAGLEEDNSPLHF. In DNA form, the CDR3 reads TGTGCCAGCAGCTTGCCGGCAGGATTAGAAGAAGATAATTCACCCCTCCACTTT.

The chain combines TRBV9 with TRBJ1-4; the match to TRBD1 covers 8 bases. Germline V gene data show CDR1 as SGDLS and CDR2 as YYNGEE. The CDR3 runs to 15 residues. The J segment lost 1 base and the V segment lost 4 bases, leaving 3 bases of the junction unmatched. CDR3 residues: CASSTGQGTNEKLFF. The CDR3 nucleotides are TGTGCCAGCAGCACAGGACAGGGAACTAATGAAAAACTGTTTTTT.

V and J are TRBV2 and TRBJ1-1; D perhaps matches TRBD1 (5 bases). There are 12 residues in the CDR3. Deletions cut 4 bases from V and 4 bases from J, with 7 bases between. CDR1 is SNHLY, CDR2 FYNNEI, per germline. DNA for the CDR3: TGTGCCAGCAGTGTAGACAGCACTGAAGCTTTCTTT. This sequence encodes CASSVDSTEAFF.

J is TRBJ2-1 and V is TRBV6-5, with D perhaps matching TRBD2 (5 bases). The CDR3 totals 12 residues. V lost 7 bases, J lost 6 bases, and 10 bases lay in between. Looked up from germline, CDR1 is MNHEY and CDR2 is SVGAGI. This CDR3 is CASKGGPNEQFF. The CDR3 DNA sequence: TGTGCCAGCAAGGGCGGGCCCAATGAGCAGTTCTTC.

The V and J genes are TRBV5-4 and TRBJ1-1; a weak D match, TRBD1 (6 bases). The CDR3 spans 13 residues. Germline values: CDR1 SGHNT, CDR2 YYREEE (reference sequence). Trimming left V 0 bases short and J 6 bases short, with 9 bases between. CDR3 DNA: TGTGCCAGCAGCTTGGTTGGGGGCGCTGAAGCTTTCTTT. Protein sequence: CASSLVGGAEAFF. The full variable domain, with the rest looked up from reference TRBV5-4 and TRBJ1-1, is ETGVTQSPTHLIKTRGQQVTLRCSSQSGHNTVSWYQQALGQGPQFIFQYYREEENGRGNFPPRFSGLQFPNYSSELNVNALELDDSALYLCASSLVGGAEAFFGQGTRLTVV.

The J gene is TRBJ2-3, the V gene TRBV24-1; 8 nucleotides align to TRBD2. The CDR3 has 16 residues. Germline-derived CDR1 and CDR2 are KGHDR and SFDVKD. V shed 6 bases and J 3 bases; nucleotides not matched to a gene: 10. Here the CDR3 reads CATSKGVSGDTDTQYF. The DNA of the CDR3 is TGTGCCACCAGTAAAGGGGTTAGCGGGGATACAGATACGCAGTATTTT.

This clone was seen more than once but under ten times. The chain is built from TRBV19 and TRBJ2-2; possibly TRBD2 for D (6 bases). The germline gives CDR1 LNHDA, CDR2 SQIVND (reference sequence). Trimming left V 3 bases short and J 5 bases short, with 7 bases between. The CDR3 runs 13 residues. CDR3 DNA sequence: TGTGCCAGTAGTATCCGGGGGACCGGGGAGCTGTTTTTT. Amino acids: CASSIRGTGELFF.

The V call is TRBV20-1, the J call TRBJ1-2; D unclear. This CDR3 is 12 amino acids long. The germline V and J ends were trimmed by 3 bases and 9 bases, with 14 bases remaining between them. Per germline, CDR1 DFQATT and CDR2 SNEGSKA (reference sequence). CDR3 coding DNA: TGCAGTGCTAGTTATACAATTTATAGCTACACCTTC. This gives the protein CSASYTIYSYTF.

The rearrangement links TRBV7-8 to TRBJ1-4; 7 bases match TRBD1. The CDR3 totals 16 residues. Germline CDR1 is SGHVS and CDR2 is FQNEAQ. V shed 1 base, J shed 5 bases, and the junction held 7 bases outside the gene matches. The CDR3 DNA is TGTGCCAGCAGCTTAGGAACGGGACAGAGAAATGAAAAACTGTTTTTT. It codes for CASSLGTGQRNEKLFF.

The DNA for the CDR3 is TGCAGCGTTGAAGGGAGGAGAGGCTACACCTTC. It codes for CSVEGRRGYTF. V usage is TRBV29-1 and J usage is TRBJ1-2; D is unresolved. Germline V lookup: CDR1 SQVTM, CDR2 ANQGSEA. CDR3 length: 11 amino acids. V lost 1 base and J lost 8, with 8 bases in between.

As regards this clone: Within the sample, other DNA sequences also encode this same CDR3. The gene calls are TRBV5-6 and TRBJ2-3, with a possible D match to TRBD2 (5 bases). V gave up 0 bases and J gave up 0 bases, with 8 bases separating them. This CDR3 comprises 15 residues. Looked up from germline, CDR1 is SGHDT and CDR2 is YYEEEE. The chain's CDR3 is CASSLAGTSTDTQYF. In DNA, the CDR3 is TGTGCCAGCAGCTTGGCGGGAACTAGCACAGATACGCAGTATTTT.

The chain joins TRBV19 to TRBJ1-1; 11 nucleotides line up with TRBD1. V was pared by 7 bases and J by 4 bases, with 2 bases of the junction left unmatched. The germline gives CDR1 LNHDA, CDR2 SQIVND (reference sequence). The CDR3 length is 13 residues. For the CDR3, the DNA is TGTGCCAGTATTGGACAGGGGGCCACTGAAGCTTTCTTT. Residues: CASIGQGATEAFF.

The rearrangement joins TRBV5-4 to TRBJ2-3, with 8 bases fitting TRBD2. The CDR3 runs 17 residues. V gave up 3 bases and J gave up 4 bases; unmatched junction bases: 13. The germline V gene has CDR1 SGHNT and CDR2 YYREEE (reference sequence). Here the CDR3 DNA reads TGTGCCAGCAGCTCGCCGAGGTTCGGGGGGGCCCCAGATACGCAGTATTTT. It yields the protein CASSSPRFGGAPDTQYF.

The J gene is TRBJ2-1, the V gene TRBV9; 9 bases align to TRBD1. Trimming cost V 4 bases and J 4 bases; bases outside gene matches: 6. CDR3 size: 15 residues. Germline CDR1 SGDLS, CDR2 YYNGEE. The CDR3 DNA reads TGTGCCAGCAGCTCGGGACAGGGAGCTTACAATGAGCAGTTCTTC. Its translation is CASSSGQGAYNEQFF.

The V gene is TRBV11-2, the J gene TRBJ2-7, with 10 bases fitting TRBD1. CDR1 is SGHAT and CDR2 is FQNNGV in the germline V gene. Trimming cost V 4 bases and J 2 bases; bases outside gene matches: 5. This CDR3 contains 15 residues. CDR3 protein: CASSWWGQGTYEQYF. As DNA, the CDR3 is TGTGCCAGCAGCTGGTGGGGACAGGGGACCTACGAGCAGTACTTC.

The V call is TRBV3-1 (or the pseudogene TRBV3-2), the J call TRBJ1-6, with 9 nucleotides matching TRBD1. V trimming: 4 bases; J trimming: 10 bases; junction bases outside the gene matches: 11. Germline V gene sequence: CDR1 LGHDT, CDR2 YNNKEL (reference sequence). The CDR3 loop spans 16 amino acids. Written as DNA, the CDR3 is TGTGCCAGCAGCCCTAAGACAGGGGGTGGCGTGTCACCCCTCCACTTT. Translated: CASSPKTGGGVSPLHF.

The genes are TRBV5-8 and TRBJ1-1; weak D call: TRBD1 (6 bases). The ends were cut back, 3 bases at V and 4 bases at J, with 16 bases in the middle. Germline values: CDR1 SGHTS, CDR2 YDEGEE. The CDR3 contains 15 residues. CDR3 amino acids: CASSSRGSRSTEAFF. The DNA of the CDR3 is TGTGCCAGCAGCTCTAGGGGGTCGAGGAGCACTGAAGCTTTCTTT.

The chain combines TRBV10-2 with TRBJ1-1, with 8 bases aligning to TRBD1. This CDR3 contains 14 residues. The trim removed 7 bases at V and 4 bases at J, leaving 8 bases unmatched. Germline V gene sequence: CDR1 WSHSY, CDR2 SAAADI. CDR3 residues: CASTPGQGSTEAFF. CDR3 DNA: TGCGCCAGCACCCCTGGACAGGGTAGCACTGAAGCTTTCTTT.

The chain recombines TRBV28 with TRBJ1-4, with D possibly TRBD1 on 6 matching bases. The CDR3 length is 15 residues. V dropped 2 bases and J dropped 8 bases, with 15 bases sitting between them. Germline assignment: CDR1 MDHEN and CDR2 SYDVKM. Here the CDR3 DNA reads TGTGCCAGCAGTTTAAGGGGGGCGCGGGGGGAAAAACTGTTTTTT. This encodes CASSLRGARGEKLFF.

V and J are TRBV7-9 and TRBJ1-2, with 7 bases fitting TRBD1. Looked up from germline, CDR1 is SEHNR and CDR2 is FQNEAQ (reference sequence). Trimming cost V 5 bases and J 6 bases; bases outside gene matches: 9. The CDR3 length is 14 residues. DNA for the CDR3: TGTGCCAGCAGCACCTCTGACAGGGTTCATGGCTACACCTTC. It yields the protein CASSTSDRVHGYTF. Drawing the rest from reference TRBV7-9 and TRBJ1-2, the complete variable domain is DTGVSQNPRHKITKRGQNVTFRCDPISEHNRLYWYRQTLGQGPEFLTYFQNEAQLEKSRLLSDRFSAERPKGSFSTLEIQRTEQGDSAMYLCASSTSDRVHGYTFGSGTRLTVV.

This clone was seen only once. The chain links TRBV5-5 to TRBJ1-6; 7 bases align to TRBD1. The CDR3 is made up of 15 amino acids. Germline V gives CDR1 SGHKS, CDR2 YYEKEE (reference sequence). The junction had 4 bases not matched to a gene; V was cut back by 2 bases and J by 5 bases. The CDR3 nucleotides read TGTGCCAGCAGCTTAGGGGACAGACATAATTCACCCCTCCACTTT. It codes for CASSLGDRHNSPLHF. Using reference TRBV5-5 and TRBJ1-6 for the parts outside the CDR3, the full variable domain is DAGVTQSPTHLIKTRGQQVTLRCSPISGHKSVSWYQQVLGQGPQFIFQYYEKEERGRGNFPDRFSARQFPNYSSELNVNALLLGDSALYLCASSLGDRHNSPLHFGNGTRLTVT.

This clone was observed a handful of times. The chain links TRBV5-1 to TRBJ1-5; D is possibly TRBD1 (6 bases). V dropped 4 bases and J dropped 5 bases, with 19 bases sitting between them. The CDR3 has 16 residues. From germline, CDR1 is SGHRS and CDR2 YFSETQ. Written as DNA, the CDR3 is TGCGCCAGCAGCCGACTTGGACCCCCAGGGGATCAGCCCCAGCATTTT. It yields the protein CASSRLGPPGDQPQHF.

The chain has TRBV14 and TRBJ1-1, with D hard to call. Germline loops: CDR1 SGHDN, CDR2 FVKESK. V lost 4 bases, J lost 5 bases, and 17 bases lay in between. The CDR3 runs to 15 residues. The CDR3 loop is CASSPLEAGWTEAFF. CDR3 sequence (DNA): TGTGCCAGCAGCCCTTTAGAGGCGGGGTGGACTGAAGCTTTCTTT.

The V and J genes are TRBV9 and TRBJ2-5; the match to TRBD1 covers 8 bases. V was pared by 7 bases and J by 5 bases, with 7 bases of the junction left unmatched. The CDR3 consists of 13 residues. Germline CDR1 is SGDLS and CDR2 is YYNGEE. DNA for the CDR3: TGTGCCAGCGGCCAGGGGGCATGGGAGACCCAGTACTTC. This sequence encodes CASGQGAWETQYF.

The chain links TRBV6-6 to TRBJ1-2, with 9 nucleotides matching TRBD1. This CDR3 region has 15 residues. With V trimmed by 6 bases and J by 3 bases, 8 bases remained unmatched. The germline V gene encodes CDR1 MNHNY and CDR2 SVGAGI (reference sequence). This CDR3 reads CASSFPDRGDYGYTF. CDR3 sequence (DNA): TGTGCCAGCAGCTTCCCGGACAGGGGTGACTATGGCTACACCTTC.

This clone was detected only a few times. The CDR3 here is CASSRNTGELFF. The DNA for the CDR3 is TGTGCCAGCAGTCGGAACACCGGGGAGCTGTTTTTT. The gene calls are TRBV9 and TRBJ2-2, with no clear D. V shed 5 bases and J shed 1 base, with 3 bases lying between them. The V gene's germline CDR1 is SGDLS and CDR2 YYNGEE. The CDR3 has 12 amino acids. The full variable domain, in which reference TRBV9 and TRBJ2-2 provide the parts outside the CDR3, is DSGVTQTPKHLITATGQRVTLRCSPRSGDLSVYWYQQSLDQGLQFLIQYYNGEERAKGNILERFSAQQFPDLHSELNLSSLELGDSALYFCASSRNTGELFFGEGSRLTVL.

This clone came up once. The J gene is TRBJ2-1, the V gene TRBV11-3; 8 bases map to TRBD2. Germline trimming cut 3 bases from V and 7 bases from J; bases unmatched to any gene: 2. The V gene's germline CDR1 is SGHNT and CDR2 YENEEA. The CDR3 covers 13 residues. This chain's CDR3 is CASSFRGGNEQFF. The CDR3 DNA sequence: TGTGCCAGCAGCTTCCGGGGGGGAAATGAGCAGTTCTTC.

The chain combines TRBV5-6 with TRBJ2-3; perhaps TRBD2 as D (6 bases). Trimming took 2 bases from V and 2 from J, leaving 15 bases between them. The CDR3 contains 16 residues. Germline lookup yields CDR1 SGHDT and CDR2 YYEEEE. The CDR3 protein is CASSFFGGEATDTQYF. In DNA form, the CDR3 reads TGTGCCAGCAGCTTTTTCGGCGGGGAAGCCACAGATACGCAGTATTTT. The full variable domain, completed using reference TRBV5-6 and TRBJ2-3, is DAGVTQSPTHLIKTRGQQVTLRCSPKSGHDTVSWYQQALGQGPQFIFQYYEEEERQRGNFPDRFSGHQFPNYSSELNVNALLLGDSALYLCASSFFGGEATDTQYFGPGTRLTVL.

The chain carries TRBV19 and TRBJ2-2; tentatively, D is TRBD1 (5 bases). The CDR3 spans 16 residues. The ends were cut back, 7 bases at V and 1 base at J, with 16 bases in the middle. The V gene's germline CDR1 is LNHDA and CDR2 SQIVND (reference sequence). The CDR3 DNA sequence: TGTGCCAGTACCCAAAGGGCAGGGAAGAACACCGGGGAGCTGTTTTTT. Translating it yields CASTQRAGKNTGELFF.

The genes are TRBV6-6 and TRBJ2-1, with a possible D match to TRBD2 (6 bases). This CDR3 has 12 amino acids. Trimming left V 10 bases short and J 7 bases short, with 14 bases between. The V gene's germline CDR1 is MNHNY and CDR2 SVGAGI (reference sequence). CDR3 loop: CATGTGENEQFF. In DNA, the CDR3 is TGTGCCACAGGGACGGGGGAGAATGAGCAGTTCTTC.